This entry lists 7 T cell receptor beta chains sequenced from one sample in a study of blood T cell repertoires in COVID-19. The assay was immunoSEQ multiplex PCR, and TCRdb's table has in-frame clones only and misses some. The sample includes roughly 80,000 clones, about 76% seen only once; the top ten take about 45%. The sample was peripheral blood. These receptor sequences come from a man older than 75 with acute or convalescent COVID-19.

The CDR3 sequence is CASSPDRGGSYEQYF. For the CDR3, the DNA is TGTGCCAGCAGCCCGGACAGGGGAGGCTCCTACGAGCAGTACTTC. The rearrangement links TRBV2 to TRBJ2-7; 9 bases are a match to TRBD1. The CDR3 spans 15 residues. After removal of 6 bases from V and 0 bases from J, the junction contained 6 bases not matched to a gene. The germline gives CDR1 SNHLY, CDR2 FYNNEI.

The chain recombines TRBV5-1 with TRBJ2-2; no reliable D call. The germline V and J ends were trimmed by 2 bases and 6 bases, with 14 bases remaining between them. CDR3 length: 15 amino acids. CDR1 is SGHRS and CDR2 is YFSETQ in the germline V gene. The CDR3 DNA follows: TGCGCCAGCAGCTTCGTGGCATTTCTGCCCGGGGAGCTGTTTTTT. This codes for CASSFVAFLPGELFF.

The genes are TRBV19 and TRBJ1-2; D is ambiguous. The CDR3 spans 13 residues. Trimming took off 10 bases at V and 0 bases at J, with 12 bases between the two ends. In germline, CDR1 is LNHDA, CDR2 SQIVND (reference sequence). The CDR3 loop is CAIRHPSNYGYTF. The CDR3 DNA is TGTGCCATCCGACATCCTTCTAACTATGGCTACACCTTC.

The gene calls are TRBV6-5 and TRBJ1-1; D is unresolved. Between the trimmed V and J ends, which lost 6 bases and 3 bases, there was a span of 5 bases. Germline CDR1 and CDR2: MNHEY and SVGAGI. CDR3 length equals 11 residues. For the CDR3, the DNA is TGTGCCAGCAGATCCGACACTGAAGCTTTCTTT. Translated, it gives CASRSDTEAFF.

The chain links TRBV4-3 to TRBJ1-3; D call uncertain. Germline CDR1 LGHNA, CDR2 YSLEER. The CDR3 runs 14 residues. The ends were cut back, 2 bases at V and 2 bases at J, with 7 bases in the middle. This CDR3 is CASSQPGTGNTIYF. The CDR3 DNA reads TGCGCCAGCAGCCAACCGGGAACTGGAAACACCATATATTTT.

In this sample, this clone turned up once. This rearrangement joins TRBV7-8 to TRBJ1-2; no clear D gene. The germline V and J ends were trimmed by 7 bases and 7 bases, with 16 bases remaining between them. CDR1 is SGHVS, CDR2 FQNEAQ, per germline. This CDR3 is built from 13 residues. CDR3 protein: CASTLSGQAGYTF. The CDR3 DNA follows: TGTGCCAGCACCCTTAGTGGGCAGGCTGGCTACACCTTC.

This chain links TRBV3-1 (or the pseudogene TRBV3-2) with TRBJ1-1; TRBD1 might be the D (5 bases). From germline, CDR1 is LGHDT and CDR2 YNNKEL (reference sequence). V was cut by 3 bases and J by 3 bases, with 5 bases left in between. CDR3 length: 12 amino acids. The CDR3 DNA reads TGTGCCAGCAGCCAGGGGCACACTGAAGCTTTCTTT. Translated, it gives CASSQGHTEAFF.